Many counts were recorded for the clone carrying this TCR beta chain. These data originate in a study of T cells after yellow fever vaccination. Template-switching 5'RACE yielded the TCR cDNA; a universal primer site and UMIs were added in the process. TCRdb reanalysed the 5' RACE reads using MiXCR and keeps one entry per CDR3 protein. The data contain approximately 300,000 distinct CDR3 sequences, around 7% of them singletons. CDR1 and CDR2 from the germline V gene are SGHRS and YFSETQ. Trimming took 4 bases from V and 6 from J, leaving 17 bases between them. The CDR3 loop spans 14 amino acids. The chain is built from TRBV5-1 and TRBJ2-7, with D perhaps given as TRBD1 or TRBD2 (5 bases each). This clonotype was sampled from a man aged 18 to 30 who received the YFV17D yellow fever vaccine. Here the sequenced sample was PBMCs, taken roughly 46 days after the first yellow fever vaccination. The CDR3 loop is CASSTGTGSREQYV. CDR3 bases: TGCGCCAGCAGCACCGGGACGGGATCTCGCGAGCAGTACGTC.